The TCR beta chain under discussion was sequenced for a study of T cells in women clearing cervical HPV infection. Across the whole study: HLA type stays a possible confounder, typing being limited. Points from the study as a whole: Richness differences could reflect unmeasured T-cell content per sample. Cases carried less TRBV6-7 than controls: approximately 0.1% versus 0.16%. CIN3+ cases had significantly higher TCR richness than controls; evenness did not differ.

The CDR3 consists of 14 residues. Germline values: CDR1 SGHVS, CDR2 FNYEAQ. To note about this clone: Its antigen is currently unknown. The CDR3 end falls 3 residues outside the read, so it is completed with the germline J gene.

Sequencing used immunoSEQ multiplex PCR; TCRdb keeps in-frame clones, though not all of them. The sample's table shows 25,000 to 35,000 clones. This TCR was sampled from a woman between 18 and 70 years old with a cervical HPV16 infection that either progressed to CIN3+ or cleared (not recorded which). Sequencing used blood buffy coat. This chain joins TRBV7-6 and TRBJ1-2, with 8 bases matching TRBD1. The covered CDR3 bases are TGTGCCAGCAGCGGCCAACAGGGGGGGTACGAC. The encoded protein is CASSGQQGGYD. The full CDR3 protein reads CASSGQQGGYDYTF.